This T cell receptor beta chain was identified in a study of regulatory T cells. The V gene lost 4 bases and the J gene lost 0 bases, with 10 bases spanning the gap. The CDR3 length is 15 residues. Germline CDR1 LNHDA, CDR2 SQIVND (reference sequence). Worth noting for this clone: What it binds is not known.

Patients aged 2 to 39 years had fewer naive T cells. Points from the study as a whole: In CD3G-deficient patients, conventional CD4+ T cells were enriched for hydrophobic CDR3 residues at positions 6 and 7. Patient repertoires had restricted TRB V-J pairs and skewed V and J usage, most in Tregs.

The PCR used 52 TRBV and 13 TRBJ primers. Assay: immunoSEQ multiplex PCR; the TCRdb copy retains only in-frame clones and omits some. The profile shows about 23,000 clones, around nine tenths of them singletons. The source is a child aged 5 to 17 with CD3G deficiency. The chain has TRBV19 and TRBJ2-1; D is ambiguous. The sample consisted of conventional CD4+ T cells sorted from blood. This CDR3 is CASSRALRSYNEQFF. For the CDR3, the DNA is TGTGCCAGTAGTAGGGCGCTTCGCTCCTACAATGAGCAGTTCTTC.